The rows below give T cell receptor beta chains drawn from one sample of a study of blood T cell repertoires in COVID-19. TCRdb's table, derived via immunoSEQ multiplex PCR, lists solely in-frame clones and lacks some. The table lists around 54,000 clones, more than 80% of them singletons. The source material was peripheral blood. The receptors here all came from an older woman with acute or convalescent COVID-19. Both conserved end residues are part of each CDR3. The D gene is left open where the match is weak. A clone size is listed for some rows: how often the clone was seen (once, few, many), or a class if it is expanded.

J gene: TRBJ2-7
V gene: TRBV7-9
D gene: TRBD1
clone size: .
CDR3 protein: CASSHRQGAPEQYF
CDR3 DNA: TGTGCCAGCAGCCACCGGCAGGGGGCGCCGGAGCAGTACTTC

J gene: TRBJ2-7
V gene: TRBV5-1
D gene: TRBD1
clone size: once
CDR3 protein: CASSPGTVGPYEQYF
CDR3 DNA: TGCGCCAGCAGCCCGGGGACAGTTGGGCCCTACGAGCAGTACTTC

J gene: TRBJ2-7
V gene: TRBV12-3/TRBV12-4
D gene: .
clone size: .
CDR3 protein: CASSLVLGEQYF
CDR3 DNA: TGTGCCAGCAGTTTAGTTCTAGGCGAGCAGTACTTC

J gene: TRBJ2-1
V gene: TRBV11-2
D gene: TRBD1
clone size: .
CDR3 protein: CASSTSGTGQALSYNEQFF
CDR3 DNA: TGTGCCAGCAGCACTTCCGGGACAGGTCAAGCCCTCTCCTACAATGAGCAGTTCTTC

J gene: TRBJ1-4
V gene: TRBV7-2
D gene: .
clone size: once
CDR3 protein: CASSSRGADNEKLFF
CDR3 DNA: TGTGCCAGCAGCTCCCGGGGGGCCGACAATGAAAAACTGTTTTTT

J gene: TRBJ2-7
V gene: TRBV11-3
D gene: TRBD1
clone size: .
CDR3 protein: CASSYGTGPYEQYF
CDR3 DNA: TGTGCCAGCAGCTATGGGACAGGACCCTACGAGCAGTACTTC

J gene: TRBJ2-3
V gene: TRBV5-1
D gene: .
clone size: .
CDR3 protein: CASSLAGSPDTQYF
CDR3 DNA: TGCGCCAGCAGCTTGGCAGGCAGCCCAGATACGCAGTATTTT

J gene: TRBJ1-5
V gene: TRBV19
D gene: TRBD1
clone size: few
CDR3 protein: CASRPRTGGDQPQHF
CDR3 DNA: TGTGCCAGTAGGCCTAGGACAGGGGGGGACCAGCCCCAGCATTTT

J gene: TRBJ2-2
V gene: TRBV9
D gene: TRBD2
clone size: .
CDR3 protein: CASSPGTSEVGELFF
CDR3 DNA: TGTGCCAGCAGCCCAGGGACTAGCGAGGTCGGGGAGCTGTTTTTT

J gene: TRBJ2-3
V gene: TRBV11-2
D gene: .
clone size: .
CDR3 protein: CASSLGPPTPRDTQYF
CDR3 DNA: TGTGCCAGCAGCTTAGGGCCTCCCACCCCCCGAGATACGCAGTATTTT

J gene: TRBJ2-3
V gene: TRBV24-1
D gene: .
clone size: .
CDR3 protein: CATSEVGGNTDTQYF
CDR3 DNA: TGTGCCACCAGTGAGGTGGGGGGAAACACAGATACGCAGTATTTT

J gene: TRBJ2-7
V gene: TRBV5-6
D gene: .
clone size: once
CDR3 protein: CASSLETPPYEQYF
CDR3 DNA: TGTGCCAGCAGCTTGGAGACACCCCCCTACGAGCAGTACTTC

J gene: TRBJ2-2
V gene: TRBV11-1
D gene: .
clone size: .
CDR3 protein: CASSSTLKGNTGELFF
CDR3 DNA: TGTGCCAGCAGCTCGACGCTTAAGGGGAATACCGGGGAGCTGTTTTTT

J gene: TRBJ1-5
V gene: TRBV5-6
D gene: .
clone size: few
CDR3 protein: CASSSGPGRNQPQHF
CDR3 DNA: TGTGCCAGCAGCTCCGGTCCAGGGCGCAATCAGCCCCAGCATTTT

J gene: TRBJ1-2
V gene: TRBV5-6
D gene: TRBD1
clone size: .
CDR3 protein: CASSFIQGARGYTF
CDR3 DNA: TGTGCCAGCAGCTTCATACAGGGGGCTCGGGGCTACACCTTC

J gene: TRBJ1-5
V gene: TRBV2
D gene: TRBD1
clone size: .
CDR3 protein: CASRPDRALNQPQHF
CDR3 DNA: TGTGCCAGCAGGCCCGACAGGGCCCTAAATCAGCCCCAGCATTTT

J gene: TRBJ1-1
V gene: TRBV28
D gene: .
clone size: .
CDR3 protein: CASTTGGTNTEAFF
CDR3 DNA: TGTGCCAGCACCACGGGTGGGACAAACACTGAAGCTTTCTTT

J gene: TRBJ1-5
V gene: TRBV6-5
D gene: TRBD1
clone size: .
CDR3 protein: CASSPGTGGNQPQHF
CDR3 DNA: TGTGCCAGCAGTCCCGGGACAGGGGGCAATCAGCCCCAGCATTTT

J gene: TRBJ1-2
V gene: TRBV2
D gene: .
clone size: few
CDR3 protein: CASSEDLKYGYTF
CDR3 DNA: TGTGCCAGCAGTGAAGACTTAAAATATGGCTACACCTTC

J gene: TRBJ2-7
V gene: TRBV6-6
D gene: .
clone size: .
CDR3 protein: CASSNTYEQYF
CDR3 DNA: TGTGCCAGCAGCAACACCTACGAGCAGTACTTC

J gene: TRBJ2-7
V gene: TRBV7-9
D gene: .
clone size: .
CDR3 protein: CASSRDFREQYF
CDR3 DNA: TGTGCCAGCAGCCGGGACTTCCGCGAGCAGTACTTC

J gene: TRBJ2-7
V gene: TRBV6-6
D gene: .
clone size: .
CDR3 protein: CASSSATGYEQYF
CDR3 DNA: TGTGCCAGCAGCTCCGCGACGGGCTACGAGCAGTACTTC

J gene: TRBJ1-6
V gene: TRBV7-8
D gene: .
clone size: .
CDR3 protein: CASSLKGENSPLHF
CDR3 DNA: TGTGCCAGCAGCTTAAAAGGAGAAAATTCACCCCTCCACTTT

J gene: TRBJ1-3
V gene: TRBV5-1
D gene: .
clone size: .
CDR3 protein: CASSLGAGGNTIYF
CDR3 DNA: TGCGCCAGCAGCTTGGGTGCAGGAGGAAACACCATATATTTT

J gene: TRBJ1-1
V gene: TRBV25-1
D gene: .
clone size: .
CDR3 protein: CASINRENTEAFF
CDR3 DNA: TGTGCCAGCATCAATCGGGAGAACACTGAAGCTTTCTTT

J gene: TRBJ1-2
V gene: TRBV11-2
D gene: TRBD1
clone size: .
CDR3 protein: CASSSLRDRALRNYGYTF
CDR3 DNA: TGTGCCAGCAGCTCCCTTCGGGACAGGGCCCTCCGTAACTATGGCTACACCTTC

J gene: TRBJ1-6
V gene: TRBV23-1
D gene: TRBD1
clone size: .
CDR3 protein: CASSQGDRVSPLHF
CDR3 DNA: TGCGCCAGCAGTCAAGGGGACAGGGTCTCACCCCTCCACTTT

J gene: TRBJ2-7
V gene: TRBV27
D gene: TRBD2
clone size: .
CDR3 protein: CASSSLSGNVEQYF
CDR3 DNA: TGTGCCAGCAGTTCCCTCAGCGGGAACGTCGAGCAGTACTTC

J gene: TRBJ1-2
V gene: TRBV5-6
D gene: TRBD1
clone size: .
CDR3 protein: CASSLIQGAIYGYTF
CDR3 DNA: TGTGCCAGCAGCTTGATCCAGGGGGCAATCTATGGCTACACCTTC

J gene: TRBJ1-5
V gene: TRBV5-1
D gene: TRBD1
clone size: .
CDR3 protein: CASSLSGGLNQPQHF
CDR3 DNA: TGCGCCAGCAGCTTATCAGGGGGCCTTAATCAGCCCCAGCATTTT

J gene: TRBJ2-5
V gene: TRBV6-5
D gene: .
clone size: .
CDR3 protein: CASSLGLGQETQYF
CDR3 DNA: TGTGCCAGCAGTCTTGGACTGGGTCAAGAGACCCAGTACTTC

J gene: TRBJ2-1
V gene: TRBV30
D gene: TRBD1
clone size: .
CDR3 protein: CAWSYPPGQRTYNEQFF
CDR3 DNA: TGTGCCTGGAGTTACCCCCCGGGACAGAGAACCTACAATGAGCAGTTCTTC

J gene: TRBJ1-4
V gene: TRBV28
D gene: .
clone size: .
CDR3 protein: CASCRGKGEKLFF
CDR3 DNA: TGTGCCAGTTGTCGGGGGAAGGGCGAAAAACTGTTTTTT

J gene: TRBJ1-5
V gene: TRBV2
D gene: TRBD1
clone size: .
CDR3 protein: CASKSQGVSNQPQHF
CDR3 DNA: TGTGCCAGCAAAAGCCAGGGGGTTAGCAATCAGCCCCAGCATTTT

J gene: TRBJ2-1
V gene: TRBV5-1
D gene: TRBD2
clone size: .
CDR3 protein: CASSLSGRRGLYNEQFF
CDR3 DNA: TGCGCCAGCAGCCTTAGCGGGAGAAGGGGCCTATACAATGAGCAGTTCTTC

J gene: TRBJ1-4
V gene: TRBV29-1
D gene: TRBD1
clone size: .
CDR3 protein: CSVDTGGSEKLFF
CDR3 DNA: TGCAGCGTTGATACAGGGGGCAGTGAAAAACTGTTTTTT

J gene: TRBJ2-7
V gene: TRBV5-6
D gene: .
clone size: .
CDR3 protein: CASSIGGGLEQYF
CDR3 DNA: TGTGCCAGCAGCATCGGCGGCGGGCTCGAGCAGTACTTC

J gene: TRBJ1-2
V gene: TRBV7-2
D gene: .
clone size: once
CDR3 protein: CASSPSWTEVYGYTF
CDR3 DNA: TGTGCCAGCAGCCCATCTTGGACGGAGGTTTATGGCTACACCTTC

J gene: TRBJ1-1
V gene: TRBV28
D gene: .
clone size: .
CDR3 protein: CASRPRAGQGNTEAFF
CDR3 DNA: TGTGCCAGCAGGCCCAGGGCAGGCCAGGGGAACACTGAAGCTTTCTTT

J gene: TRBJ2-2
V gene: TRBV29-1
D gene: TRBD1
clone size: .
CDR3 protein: CSVGPGQGRYNTGELFF
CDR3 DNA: TGCAGCGTCGGACCGGGACAGGGCAGGTATAACACCGGGGAGCTGTTTTTT